This T cell receptor (beta chain) appears in the sequencing data of a study of T cells in Graves' hyperthyroidism and ophthalmopathy. RNA transcripts yielded amplified TCR beta CDR3 regions. HTBI primers drove first-round RT-PCR of the TCR CDR3. TCRdb analysed the multiplex PCR reads with MiXCR anew, one entry per CDR3 protein. The repertoire has about 400,000 distinct CDR3 sequences, about 14% of them found once; the top ten carry 28%. CDR3 length: 13 residues. Trimming took off 7 bases at V and 4 bases at J, with 11 bases between the two ends. Germline CDR1 LNHDA, CDR2 SQIVND (reference sequence). The clonotype originates from a man in his forties or fifties with Graves' ophthalmopathy. Sequenced input: blood. The chain combines TRBV19 with TRBJ1-5; perhaps TRBD1 as D (6 bases). This CDR3 reads CASKGQGNQPQHF. DNA of the CDR3: TGTGCCAGTAAAGGCCAGGGGAATCAGCCCCAGCATTTT.